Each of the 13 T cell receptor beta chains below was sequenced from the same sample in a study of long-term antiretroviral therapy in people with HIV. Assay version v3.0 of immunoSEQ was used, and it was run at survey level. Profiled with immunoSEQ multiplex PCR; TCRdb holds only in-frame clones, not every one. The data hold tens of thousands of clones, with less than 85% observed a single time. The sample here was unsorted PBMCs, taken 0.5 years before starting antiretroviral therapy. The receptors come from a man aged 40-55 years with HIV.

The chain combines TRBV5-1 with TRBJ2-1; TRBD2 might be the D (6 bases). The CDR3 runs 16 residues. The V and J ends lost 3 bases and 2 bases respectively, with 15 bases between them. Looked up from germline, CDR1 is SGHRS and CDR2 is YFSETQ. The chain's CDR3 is CASSSDRDWAYNEQFF. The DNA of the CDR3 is TGCGCCAGCAGCTCCGACCGGGACTGGGCCTACAATGAGCAGTTCTTC.

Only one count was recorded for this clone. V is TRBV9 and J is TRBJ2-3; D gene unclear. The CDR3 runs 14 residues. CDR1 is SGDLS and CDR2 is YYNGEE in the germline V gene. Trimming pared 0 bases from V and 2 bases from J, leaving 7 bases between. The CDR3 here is CASSVDADTDTQYF. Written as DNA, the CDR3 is TGTGCCAGCAGCGTAGATGCCGACACAGATACGCAGTATTTT. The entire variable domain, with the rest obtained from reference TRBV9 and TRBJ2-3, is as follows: DSGVTQTPKHLITATGQRVTLRCSPRSGDLSVYWYQQSLDQGLQFLIQYYNGEERAKGNILERFSAQQFPDLHSELNLSSLELGDSALYFCASSVDADTDTQYFGPGTRLTVL.

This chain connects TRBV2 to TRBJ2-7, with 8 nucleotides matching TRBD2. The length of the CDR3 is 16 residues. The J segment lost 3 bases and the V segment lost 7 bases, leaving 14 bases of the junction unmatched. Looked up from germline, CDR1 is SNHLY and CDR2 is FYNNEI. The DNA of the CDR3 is TGTGCCAGCATGGTGTGGAGGCGGGGGGCGAACTACGAGCAGTACTTC. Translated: CASMVWRRGANYEQYF.

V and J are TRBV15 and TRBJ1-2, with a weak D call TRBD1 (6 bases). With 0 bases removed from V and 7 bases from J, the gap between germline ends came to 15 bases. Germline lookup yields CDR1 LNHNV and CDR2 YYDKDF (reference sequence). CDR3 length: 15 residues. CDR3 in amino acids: CATSRDPPGAVGYTF. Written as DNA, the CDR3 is TGTGCCACCAGCAGAGATCCGCCGGGGGCGGTTGGCTACACCTTC.

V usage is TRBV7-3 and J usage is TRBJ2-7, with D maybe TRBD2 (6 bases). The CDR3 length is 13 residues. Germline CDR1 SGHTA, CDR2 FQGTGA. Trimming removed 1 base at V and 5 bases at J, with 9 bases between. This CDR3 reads CASSLMWGDEQYF. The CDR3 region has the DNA TGTGCCAGCAGCTTAATGTGGGGGGACGAGCAGTACTTC.

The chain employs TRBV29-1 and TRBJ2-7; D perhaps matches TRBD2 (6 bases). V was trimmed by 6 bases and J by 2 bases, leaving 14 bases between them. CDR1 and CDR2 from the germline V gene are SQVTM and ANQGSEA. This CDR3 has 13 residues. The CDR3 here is CSVAGRGPYEQYF. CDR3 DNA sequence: TGCAGCGTCGCGGGACGGGGCCCCTACGAGCAGTACTTC.

CDR3 in amino acids: CASSPFGGVVKLFF. The CDR3 coding sequence is TGTGCCAGCAGCCCCTTCGGAGGAGTGGTAAAACTGTTTTTT. The chain uses TRBV7-9 and TRBJ1-4, with D hard to call. Germline values: CDR1 SEHNR, CDR2 FQNEAQ (reference sequence). The V gene lost 5 bases and the J gene lost 10 bases, with 17 bases spanning the gap. The CDR3 has 14 residues.

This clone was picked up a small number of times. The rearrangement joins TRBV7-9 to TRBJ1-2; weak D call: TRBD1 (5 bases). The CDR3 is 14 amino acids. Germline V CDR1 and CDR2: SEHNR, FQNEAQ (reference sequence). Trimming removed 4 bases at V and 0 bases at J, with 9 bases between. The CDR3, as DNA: TGTGCCAGCAGCTACGAGACAGCTAACTATGGCTACACCTTC. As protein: CASSYETANYGYTF.

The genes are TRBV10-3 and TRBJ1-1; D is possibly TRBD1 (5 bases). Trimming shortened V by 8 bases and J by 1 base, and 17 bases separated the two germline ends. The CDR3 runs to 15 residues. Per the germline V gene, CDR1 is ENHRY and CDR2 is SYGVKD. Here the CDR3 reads CAILGTKLKNTEAFF. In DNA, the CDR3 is TGTGCCATCCTTGGGACCAAGCTCAAGAACACTGAAGCTTTCTTT.

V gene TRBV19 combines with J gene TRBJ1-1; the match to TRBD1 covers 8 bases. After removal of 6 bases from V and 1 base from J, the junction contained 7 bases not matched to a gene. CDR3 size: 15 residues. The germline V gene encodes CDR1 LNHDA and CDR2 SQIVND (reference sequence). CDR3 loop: CASSTPTGENTEAFF. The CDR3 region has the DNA TGTGCCAGTAGCACTCCGACAGGGGAGAACACTGAAGCTTTCTTT.

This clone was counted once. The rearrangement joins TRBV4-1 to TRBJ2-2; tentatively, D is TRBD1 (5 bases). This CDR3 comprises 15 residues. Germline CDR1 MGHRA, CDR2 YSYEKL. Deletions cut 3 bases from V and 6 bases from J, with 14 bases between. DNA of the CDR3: TGCGCCAGCAGCCATGGAAAGGGGCCCCCCGGGGAGCTGTTTTTT. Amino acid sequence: CASSHGKGPPGELFF.

The CDR3 coding sequence is TGTGCCAGCAGTTTATCGACGGGTCTCTACGAGCAGTACTTC. It translates to CASSLSTGLYEQYF. This chain uses TRBV28 with TRBJ2-7; D remains unclear. Trimming shortened V by 1 base and J by 3 bases, and 10 bases separated the two germline ends. The CDR3 totals 14 residues. Germline V gives CDR1 MDHEN, CDR2 SYDVKM.

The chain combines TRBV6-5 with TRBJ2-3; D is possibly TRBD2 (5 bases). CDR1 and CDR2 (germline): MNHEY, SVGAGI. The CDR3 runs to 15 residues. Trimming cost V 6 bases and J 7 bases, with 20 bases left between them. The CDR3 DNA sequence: TGTGCCAGCAGCCCGCGGGCGGGCGGCCCCAATACGCAGTATTTT. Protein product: CASSPRAGGPNTQYF.